What follows is one T cell receptor (beta chain) and its context. The antigen remains undetermined. These data belong to a study of T-cell memory formation after mild COVID-19. Study overall: TCR clusters showed largely donor specificity. Findings of the study overall: Most CD4+ clones that shrank were in CM and EM, while CD8+ ones turned up in EMRA.

TCR alpha and TCR beta cDNA libraries carrying sample barcodes and UMIs came from 5'RACE with constant-segment primers. One entry per CDR3 protein results from TCRdb running MiXCR on the 5' RACE reads. The table lists 150,000 or so distinct CDR3 sequences, about 14% of them singletons. The TCR sequence derives from an adult woman who had mild COVID-19 (a few samples of this study predate the infection). Cell type and time point are not known. The sequenced sample consisted of PBMCs or a T cell subset sorted from them (not recorded which).

This CDR3 is CASSEAGPLSVDTQYF. CDR3 nucleotides: TGTGCCAGCAGTGAAGCGGGGCCACTCAGTGTAGATACGCAGTATTTT. This chain joins TRBV2 and TRBJ2-3; a weak D match, TRBD1 (5 bases). Trimming pared 0 bases from V and 5 bases from J, leaving 15 bases between. Germline loops: CDR1 SNHLY, CDR2 FYNNEI. The CDR3 is 16 residues long.